This is a list of T cell receptor beta chains from one sample in a study of blood T cell repertoires in COVID-19. The assay was immunoSEQ multiplex PCR, and TCRdb's table has in-frame clones only and misses some. Of tens of thousands of clones in the sample, more than 75% were seen once. Sequencing was done on a sample of peripheral blood. Receptors were obtained from a man aged 40-50 years with COVID-19, enrolled during active disease. The CDR3 runs from the conserved cysteine through the conserved F or W. D genes are given only for firm matches. The size of a clone is reported for some rows only, either as once, few or many, or as a class for expanded clones.

>.|TRBV18|.|TRBJ1-5
CASSLHEGSNQPQHF
TGTGCCAGCTCGCTTCACGAGGGTAGCAATCAGCCCCAGCATTTT
>TRBD2|TRBV5-6|.|TRBJ2-1
CASSSQGGGKYNEQFF
TGTGCCAGCAGCTCCCAGGGCGGGGGAAAGTACAATGAGCAGTTCTTC
>.|TRBV27|.|TRBJ1-5
CASSSNREGDQPQHF
TGTGCCAGCAGTTCCAACAGGGAGGGGGACCAGCCCCAGCATTTT
>TRBD2|TRBV7-8|.|TRBJ2-7
CASTPGLANEQYF
TGTGCCAGCACCCCGGGACTAGCGAACGAGCAGTACTTC
>.|TRBV18|.|TRBJ2-7
CASSPTGRGLTYEQYF
TGTGCCAGCTCACCTACAGGGCGGGGGCTAACCTACGAGCAGTACTTC
>TRBD2|TRBV7-8|.|TRBJ2-3
CASSLTGTTPDTQYF
TGTGCCAGCAGCCTAACCGGGACTACCCCAGATACGCAGTATTTT
>.|TRBV6-5|.|TRBJ1-4
CASSYGSGVEKLFF
TGTGCCAGCAGCTACGGTTCGGGTGTCGAAAAACTGTTTTTT
>.|TRBV2|.|TRBJ2-1
CASTIYNEQFF
TGTGCCAGCACTATCTACAATGAGCAGTTCTTC
>TRBD1|TRBV28|once|TRBJ1-5
CASSDPQTGGVNQPQHF
TGTGCCAGCAGTGATCCACAGACAGGGGGAGTCAATCAGCCCCAGCATTTT
>TRBD1|TRBV28|.|TRBJ1-1
CASSGQGGTEAFF
TGTGCCAGCAGTGGACAGGGAGGGACTGAAGCTTTCTTT
>.|TRBV5-5|.|TRBJ1-1
CASSLWGENTEAFF
TGTGCCAGCAGCTTGTGGGGGGAGAACACTGAAGCTTTCTTT
>TRBD1|TRBV7-9|few|TRBJ2-2
CASSPAGTGGSGELFF
TGTGCCAGCAGCCCGGCCGGGACAGGGGGCTCCGGGGAGCTGTTTTTT
>.|TRBV6-5|.|TRBJ1-2
CASGPGDNYGYTF
TGTGCCAGCGGTCCGGGGGATAACTATGGCTACACCTTC
>TRBD1|TRBV24-1|once|TRBJ1-5
CATRGTGGNQPQHF
TGTGCCACCAGAGGGACAGGGGGCAATCAGCCCCAGCATTTT
>.|TRBV5-1|.|TRBJ1-5
CASSFTGNQPQHF
TGCGCCAGCAGCTTCACTGGCAATCAGCCCCAGCATTTT
>TRBD1|TRBV30|.|TRBJ1-2
CAWSSTGGSGYTF
TGTGCCTGGAGTTCCACAGGGGGAAGTGGCTACACCTTC
>.|TRBV10-3|.|TRBJ2-7
CAISDEGGKRDEQYF
TGTGCCATCAGTGATGAGGGGGGGAAACGGGACGAGCAGTACTTC
>.|TRBV11-3|.|TRBJ2-4
CASSLGQTELAKNIQYF
TGTGCCAGCAGCTTAGGACAGACAGAACTAGCCAAAAACATTCAGTACTTC
>TRBD1|TRBV12-3/TRBV12-4|few|TRBJ1-1
CASRTGAEAFF
TGTGCCAGCAGGACAGGGGCTGAAGCTTTCTTT
>TRBD2|TRBV6-2/TRBV6-3|.|TRBJ2-1
CASSYEGLGENEQFF
TGTGCCAGCAGTTACGAAGGACTAGGGGAAAATGAGCAGTTCTTC
>TRBD1|TRBV6-5|.|TRBJ1-2
CASTGGDSNYGYTF
TGTGCCAGCACGGGGGGGGACAGTAACTATGGCTACACCTTC
>.|TRBV9|.|TRBJ2-7
CARGVAAAYEQYF
TGTGCCAGAGGAGTGGCAGCGGCCTACGAGCAGTACTTC
>.|TRBV5-1|few|TRBJ1-3
CASSPRGGPSEGNTIYF
TGCGCCAGCAGCCCCCGGGGGGGCCCATCGGAAGGAAACACCATATATTTT
>TRBD1|TRBV5-1|once|TRBJ1-1
CASSFMTGGDTEAFF
TGCGCCAGCAGCTTTATGACAGGGGGCGACACTGAAGCTTTCTTT
>TRBD1|TRBV28|once|TRBJ1-1
CASSLDRGSAEAFF
TGTGCCAGCAGTCTAGACAGGGGGAGCGCTGAAGCTTTCTTT
>TRBD1|TRBV4-2|.|TRBJ1-4
CASSEGDRGLANEKLFF
TGTGCCAGCAGCGAGGGGGACAGGGGGTTAGCTAATGAAAAACTGTTTTTT
>TRBD2|TRBV9|.|TRBJ2-3
CASSVDALAGADTQYF
TGTGCCAGCAGCGTAGATGCTCTAGCGGGAGCGGATACGCAGTATTTT
>.|TRBV9|.|TRBJ2-4
CASSGRTDENIQYF
TGTGCCAGCAGCGGGAGGACCGATGAAAACATTCAGTACTTC
>.|TRBV4-2|.|TRBJ2-3
CASSPGSWADTQYF
TGTGCCAGCAGCCCCGGGAGTTGGGCAGATACGCAGTATTTT
>.|TRBV7-9|.|TRBJ2-5
CASSPQVEETQYF
TGTGCCAGCAGCCCGCAGGTGGAAGAGACCCAGTACTTC
>TRBD1|TRBV4-2|.|TRBJ2-7
CASSQESDRVYEQYF
TGTGCCAGCAGCCAAGAGTCGGACAGGGTTTACGAGCAGTACTTC
>.|TRBV5-1|.|TRBJ1-2
CASSLDVDPNYGYTF
TGCGCCAGCAGCTTGGATGTAGATCCGAACTATGGCTACACCTTC
>TRBD1|TRBV19|.|TRBJ2-3
CASEGQGVADTQYF
TGTGCCAGTGAAGGACAGGGGGTAGCAGATACGCAGTATTTT
>TRBD2|TRBV5-1|.|TRBJ2-1
CASSLVSGSNNEQFF
TGCGCCAGCAGCTTGGTTAGCGGGAGCAACAATGAGCAGTTCTTC
>TRBD1|TRBV11-3|once|TRBJ2-7
CASSPDMGQNYEQYF
TGTGCCAGCAGCCCAGACATGGGACAGAACTACGAGCAGTACTTC
>.|TRBV5-6|.|TRBJ1-5
CASSLGSQPQHF
TGTGCCAGCAGTCTCGGGAGTCAGCCCCAGCATTTT
>.|TRBV6-6|.|TRBJ1-5
CASSYQEDNQPQHF
TGTGCCAGCAGTTACCAGGAGGACAATCAGCCCCAGCATTTT
>TRBD1|TRBV11-2|few|TRBJ1-3
CASGRGDRGSGNTIYF
TGTGCCAGCGGAAGGGGGGACAGGGGGTCTGGAAACACCATATATTTT
>.|TRBV5-1|.|TRBJ2-5
CASSLNQGGGPETQYF
TGCGCCAGCAGCTTGAATCAGGGAGGAGGACCGGAGACCCAGTACTTC
>TRBD1|TRBV11-2|.|TRBJ1-5
CASSLEGQGPNQPQHF
TGTGCCAGCAGCTTAGAGGGACAGGGTCCCAATCAGCCCCAGCATTTT
>TRBD2|TRBV29-1|.|TRBJ2-1
CSVRTSGGANEQFF
TGCAGCGTGCGGACTAGCGGGGGGGCAAATGAGCAGTTCTTC
>TRBD2|TRBV5-5|.|TRBJ2-7
CASSSAAGGPNEQYF
TGTGCCAGCAGCTCCGCTGCGGGGGGCCCAAACGAGCAGTACTTC
>.|TRBV5-1|.|TRBJ2-3
CASSLERDFTDTQYF
TGCGCCAGCAGCTTGGAACGGGACTTCACAGATACGCAGTATTTT
>TRBD1|TRBV9|.|TRBJ1-3
CASSEATGSSSGGNTIYF
TGTGCCAGCAGCGAGGCGACAGGGTCTTCTTCGGGCGGAAACACCATATATTTT
>TRBD1|TRBV4-1|.|TRBJ2-4
CASSRRTGIEAKNIQYF
TGCGCCAGCAGCCGACGGACAGGGATTGAAGCCAAAAACATTCAGTACTTC
>.|TRBV9|.|TRBJ2-3
CASTLRPSGTDTQYF
TGTGCCAGCACCCTGCGGCCTAGCGGCACAGATACGCAGTATTTT
>.|TRBV28|.|TRBJ1-5
CASSLLGGGSNQPQHF
TGTGCCAGCAGTTTACTAGGGGGGGGTAGCAATCAGCCCCAGCATTTT